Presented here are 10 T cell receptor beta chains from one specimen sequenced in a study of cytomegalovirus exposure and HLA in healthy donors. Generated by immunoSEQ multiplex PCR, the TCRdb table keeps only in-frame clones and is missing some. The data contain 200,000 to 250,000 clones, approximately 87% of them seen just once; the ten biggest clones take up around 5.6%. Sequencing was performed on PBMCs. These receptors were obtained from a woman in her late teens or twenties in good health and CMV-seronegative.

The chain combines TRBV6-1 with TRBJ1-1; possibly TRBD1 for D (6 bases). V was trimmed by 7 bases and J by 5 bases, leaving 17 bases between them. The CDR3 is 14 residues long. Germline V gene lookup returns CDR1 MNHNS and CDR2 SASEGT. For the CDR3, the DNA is TGTGCCAGCAAACTGGGACACGGAGGGACTGAAGCTTTCTTT. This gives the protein CASKLGHGGTEAFF.

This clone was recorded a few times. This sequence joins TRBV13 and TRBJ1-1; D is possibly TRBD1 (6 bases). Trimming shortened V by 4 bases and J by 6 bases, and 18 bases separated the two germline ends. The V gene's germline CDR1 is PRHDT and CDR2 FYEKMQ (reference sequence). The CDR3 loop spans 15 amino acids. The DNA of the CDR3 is TGTGCCAGCAGCTCTCGGGAGGGGGGAAGGGCTGAAGCTTTCTTT. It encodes CASSSREGGRAEAFF.

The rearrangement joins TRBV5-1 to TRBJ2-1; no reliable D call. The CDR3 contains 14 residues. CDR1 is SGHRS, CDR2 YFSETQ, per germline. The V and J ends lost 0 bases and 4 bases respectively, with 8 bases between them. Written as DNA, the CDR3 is TGCGCCAGCAGCTTGGGGGATCTATACAATGAGCAGTTCTTC. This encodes CASSLGDLYNEQFF.

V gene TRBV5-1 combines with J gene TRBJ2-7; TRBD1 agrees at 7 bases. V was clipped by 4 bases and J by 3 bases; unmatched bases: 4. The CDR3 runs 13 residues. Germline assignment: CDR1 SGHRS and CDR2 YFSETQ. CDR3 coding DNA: TGCGCCAGCAGCCTTACAGGGGTCTACGAGCAGTACTTC. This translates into CASSLTGVYEQYF.

The CDR3 loop is CACPPDGLDGYTF. The CDR3 DNA reads as TGTGCCTGCCCACCGGACGGGTTGGATGGCTACACCTTC. J is TRBJ1-2 and V is TRBV30; D unresolved. The CDR3 runs 13 residues. Germline V lookup: CDR1 GTSNPN, CDR2 SVGIG (reference sequence). V shed 6 bases and J shed 6 bases, with 17 bases lying between them.

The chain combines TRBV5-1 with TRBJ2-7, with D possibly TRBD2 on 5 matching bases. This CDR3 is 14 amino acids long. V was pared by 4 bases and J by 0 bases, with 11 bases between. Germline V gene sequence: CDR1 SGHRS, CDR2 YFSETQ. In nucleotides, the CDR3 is TGCGCCAGCAGCAATTCCGGGGACTCCTACGAGCAGTACTTC. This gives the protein CASSNSGDSYEQYF.

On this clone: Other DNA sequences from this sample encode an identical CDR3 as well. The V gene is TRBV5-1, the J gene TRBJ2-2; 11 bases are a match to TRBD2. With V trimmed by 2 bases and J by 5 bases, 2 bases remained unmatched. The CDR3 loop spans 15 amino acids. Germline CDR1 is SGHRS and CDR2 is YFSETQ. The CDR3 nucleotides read TGCGCCAGCAGCTTAACTAGCGGGAGTACCGGGGAGCTGTTTTTT. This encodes CASSLTSGSTGELFF.

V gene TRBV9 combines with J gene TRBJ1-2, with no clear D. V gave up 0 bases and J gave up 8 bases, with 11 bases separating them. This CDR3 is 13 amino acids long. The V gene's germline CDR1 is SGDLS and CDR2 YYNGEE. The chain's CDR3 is CASSVASTLGYTF. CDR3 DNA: TGTGCCAGCAGCGTAGCCTCGACACTAGGCTACACCTTC. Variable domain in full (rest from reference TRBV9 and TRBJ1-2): DSGVTQTPKHLITATGQRVTLRCSPRSGDLSVYWYQQSLDQGLQFLIQYYNGEERAKGNILERFSAQQFPDLHSELNLSSLELGDSALYFCASSVASTLGYTFGSGTRLTVV.

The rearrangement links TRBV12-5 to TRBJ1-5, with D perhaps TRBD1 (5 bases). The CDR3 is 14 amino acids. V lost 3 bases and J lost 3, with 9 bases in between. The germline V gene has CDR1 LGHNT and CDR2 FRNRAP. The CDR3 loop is CASGFGATNQPQHF. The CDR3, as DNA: TGTGCTAGTGGTTTCGGGGCTACCAATCAGCCCCAGCATTTT.

CDR3 amino acids: CSVKTGGRGYTF. CDR3 in DNA: TGCAGCGTTAAAACAGGGGGAAGAGGCTACACCTTC. The J gene is TRBJ1-2, the V gene TRBV29-1; 8 bases agree with TRBD1. In germline, CDR1 is SQVTM, CDR2 ANQGSEA. CDR3 size: 12 residues. V shed 5 bases, J shed 8 bases, and the junction held 7 bases outside the gene matches. The entire variable domain, with the rest obtained from reference TRBV29-1 and TRBJ1-2, is as follows: SAVISQKPSRDICQRGTSLTIQCQVDSQVTMMFWYRQQPGQSLTLIATANQGSEATYESGFVIDKFPISRPNLTFSTLTVSNMSPEDSSIYLCSVKTGGRGYTFGSGTRLTVV.